The 12 T cell receptor beta chains below were found in one sample sequenced in a study of cytomegalovirus exposure and HLA in healthy donors. The study ran its PCR with 60 Vbeta and 13 Jbeta primers. Here immunoSEQ multiplex PCR was the method, and the copy in TCRdb shows in-frame clones only, minus some. Among some 93,000 clones listed, under 90% were seen once. The sample consisted of PBMCs. Receptors were obtained from a man aged 50 to 60 in good health and CMV-seronegative.

The V call is TRBV27, the J call TRBJ2-3; TRBD1 is a possible D gene (6 bases). This CDR3 is 13 amino acids long. The germline V and J ends were trimmed by 6 bases and 5 bases, with 12 bases remaining between them. Looked up from germline, CDR1 is MNHEY and CDR2 is SMNVEV (reference sequence). CDR3 in amino acids: CASSRQVKDTQYF. Here the CDR3 DNA reads TGTGCCAGCAGCCGACAGGTTAAAGATACGCAGTATTTT.

CDR3 protein: CASSTGGADTQYF. CDR3 bases: TGTGCCAGTAGTACCGGGGGTGCAGATACGCAGTATTTT. This rearrangement joins TRBV19 to TRBJ2-3; possible D gene TRBD2, 6 bases. The V gene's germline CDR1 is LNHDA and CDR2 SQIVND (reference sequence). V gave up 4 bases and J gave up 4 bases, with 9 bases separating them. CDR3 size: 13 residues.

This sequence joins TRBV4-1 and TRBJ2-5; TRBD1 is a possible D gene (5 bases). Trimming cost V 2 bases and J 5 bases, with 18 bases left between them. This CDR3 spans 16 amino acids. Looked up from germline, CDR1 is MGHRA and CDR2 is YSYEKL. CDR3: CASSQKSTQGKETQYF. CDR3 DNA sequence: TGCGCCAGCAGCCAAAAGTCCACGCAGGGAAAGGAGACCCAGTACTTC.

The chain's CDR3 is CASRAGTGGNTEAFF. The DNA for the CDR3 is TGTGCCAGCAGAGCTGGGACAGGAGGGAACACTGAAGCTTTCTTT. The chain links TRBV28 to TRBJ1-1; 8 positions agree with TRBD1. From germline, CDR1 is MDHEN and CDR2 SYDVKM. The CDR3 has 15 amino acids. Trimming cost V 6 bases and J 1 base; bases outside gene matches: 7.

The CDR3 DNA reads TGTGCCAGCAGATACTATCGCCCGGGACTAGGGTTCGATGATGAGCAGTTCTTC. Amino acid sequence: CASRYYRPGLGFDDEQFF. The rearrangement joins TRBV27 to TRBJ2-1, with 8 bases that match TRBD2. Germline V gene data show CDR1 as MNHEY and CDR2 as SMNVEV (reference sequence). The CDR3 is 18 residues long. V was pared by 6 bases and J by 8 bases, with 21 bases of the junction left unmatched.

The chain recombines TRBV28 with TRBJ1-5, with D maybe TRBD1 (6 bases). Trimming left V 7 bases short and J 2 bases short, with 12 bases between. Per germline, CDR1 MDHEN and CDR2 SYDVKM. The CDR3 has 14 residues. Here the CDR3 reads CASINRERNQPQHF. DNA for the CDR3: TGTGCCAGCATTAACAGGGAACGCAATCAGCCCCAGCATTTT.

This chain uses TRBV5-8 with TRBJ2-1, with a weak D call TRBD1 (6 bases). The CDR3 sequence is 14 residues long. Germline assignment: CDR1 SGHTS and CDR2 YDEGEE. The V end was cut by 2 bases, the J end by 2 bases, with 8 bases between. CDR3 nucleotide sequence: TGTGCCAGCAGCTTCCAGGGGACCTACAATGAGCAGTTCTTC. It yields the protein CASSFQGTYNEQFF.

This clone was recorded a few times. The V call is TRBV19, the J call TRBJ1-1, with 7 positions matching TRBD1. From germline, CDR1 is LNHDA and CDR2 SQIVND (reference sequence). The CDR3 runs 16 residues. Trimming at V came to 1 base and at J to 4 bases, leaving 9 bases not matched to a gene. The DNA of the CDR3 is TGTGCCAGTAGTATAGGATCGACAGGGCAGGGCACTGAAGCTTTCTTT. Its translation: CASSIGSTGQGTEAFF.

The chain combines TRBV30 with TRBJ1-6; D remains unclear. CDR3 length equals 14 residues. Trimming removed 5 bases at V and 0 bases at J, with 8 bases between. Germline loops: CDR1 GTSNPN, CDR2 SVGIG (reference sequence). CDR3 amino acids: CAWSGSSYNSPLHF. In DNA, the CDR3 is TGTGCCTGGTCCGGGAGCTCCTATAATTCACCCCTCCACTTT.

J is TRBJ1-4 and V is TRBV28; TRBD1 is a possible D gene (5 bases). This CDR3 is 15 amino acids long. The germline gives CDR1 MDHEN, CDR2 SYDVKM. Trimming pared 8 bases from V and 0 bases from J, leaving 13 bases between. The CDR3 protein is CASVSGGATNEKLFF. The CDR3 bases are TGTGCCAGCGTGTCGGGGGGGGCAACTAATGAAAAACTGTTTTTT.

This chain connects TRBV7-6 to TRBJ2-1; 16 bases agree with TRBD2. J was trimmed by 15 bases and V by 6 bases; bases with no gene match: 8. This CDR3 is built from 14 residues. Germline V gene sequence: CDR1 SGHVS, CDR2 FNYEAQ. The DNA for the CDR3 is TGTGCCAGCAGGGGACTAGCGGGAGGGGGCCAGAGGTTCTTC. It specifies CASRGLAGGGQRFF. The whole variable domain, remainder taken from reference TRBV7-6 and TRBJ2-1, is GAGVSQSPRYKVTKRGQDVALRCDPISGHVSLYWYRQALGQGPEFLTYFNYEAQQDKSGLPNDRFSAERPEGSISTLTIQRTEQRDSAMYRCASRGLAGGGQRFFGPGTRLTVL.

The chain uses TRBV6-4 and TRBJ2-1, with a tentative D call TRBD2 (5 bases). V was shortened by 0 bases and J by 3 bases, with 12 bases between the two germline ends. Germline V gene sequence: CDR1 MRHNA, CDR2 SNTAGT. The length of the CDR3 is 16 residues. CDR3 nucleotides: TGTGCCAGCAGTGACTCGGGTGAGGGAGACTACAATGAGCAGTTCTTC. This sequence encodes CASSDSGEGDYNEQFF.